This T cell receptor (beta chain) is from a study of cytomegalovirus exposure and HLA in healthy donors. As for the study in general: About 85 million unique TCR sequences came from HLA-typed donors in an early release.

With 60 Vbeta and 13 Jbeta primers, the PCR was carried out. Produced via immunoSEQ multiplex PCR; TCRdb's table is partial and in-frame only. The sample shows tens of thousands of clones, approximately 80% of them seen only once. With regard to this clone: As yet, its antigen is unknown.

General observations from the study: Later analysis identified some 16,000 TCR beta sequences associated with HLA alleles, using a false discovery rate threshold of 0.05.

Input material: PBMCs. This sequence originates from a man in his thirties or forties in good health and CMV-seronegative.

DNA of the CDR3: TGCGCCAGCAGCACAGACAGGGCACATGAGCAGTTCTTC. This codes for CASSTDRAHEQFF. The chain couples TRBV4-1 to TRBJ2-1, with TRBD1 matching over 7 bases. With 5 bases clipped from V and 8 bases from J, the junction kept 6 bases outside the gene matches. CDR1 is MGHRA, CDR2 YSYEKL, per germline. This CDR3 has 13 amino acids.